This note documents a single T cell receptor (beta chain) sequence. Its antigen is unidentified. This record comes from a study of blood T cells in healthy people across ages. Then a second PCR, running about 6 to 11 cycles, was carried out with a sample-barcoded 5' primer and a J-beta primer mix. Researchers report that each sample yielded at least 3 million CDR3-containing paired-end reads. In TCRdb, the 5' RACE reads were re-called with MiXCR into one record per CDR3 protein. The sample consists of hundreds of thousands of distinct CDR3 sequences, 45% to 50% of them appearing once. J gave up 1 base and V 5 bases, and 8 bases lay outside the gene matches. The V gene's germline CDR1 is LNHDA and CDR2 SQIVND (reference sequence). The CDR3 covers 19 residues. Findings and caveats of the study: Roughly linear age-related decline in beta diversity appeared, significant by age approximately 40.

This receptor was identified in a woman aged 60 to 75 in good health. The chain recombines TRBV19 with TRBJ2-2; 15 nucleotides agree with TRBD2. Sequencing used blood. This chain's CDR3 is CASSRSPGLAGGNTGELFF. In DNA, the CDR3 is TGTGCCAGTAGTCGGAGTCCGGGACTAGCGGGAGGGAACACCGGGGAGCTGTTTTTT.